Shown below are 32 T cell receptor beta chains from a single sample sequenced in a study of cytomegalovirus exposure and HLA in healthy donors. PCR involved 60 Vbeta and 13 Jbeta primers. TCRdb's table, derived via immunoSEQ multiplex PCR, lists solely in-frame clones and lacks some. Of around 110,000 clones in the sample, approximately 84% were seen once. Sequenced material: PBMCs. The origin of the receptors is a man aged 30 to 39 in good health and CMV-seronegative.

The chain employs TRBV6-5 and TRBJ1-6; D uncertain. The germline V gene encodes CDR1 MNHEY and CDR2 SVGAGI. The CDR3 runs to 14 residues. V was trimmed by 6 bases and J by 15 bases, leaving 21 bases between them. CDR3 coding DNA: TGTGCCAGCAGCCGCCGGGTCTCACCCCCCCTCCTCCACTTT. It specifies CASSRRVSPPLLHF.

The J gene is TRBJ2-7, the V gene TRBV30, with no clear D. V was pared by 5 bases and J by 2 bases, with 13 bases between. Germline-derived CDR1 and CDR2 are GTSNPN and SVGIG (reference sequence). The CDR3 extends over 13 amino acids. CDR3 nucleotide sequence: TGTGCCTGGCTGGCAGGCCCGCCCTACGAGCAGTACTTC. Translation: CAWLAGPPYEQYF.

Here the CDR3 DNA reads TGTGCCAGCAGCCAACGGAGCTATAATGAAAAACTGTTTTTT. This sequence encodes CASSQRSYNEKLFF. V usage is TRBV14 and J usage is TRBJ1-4; no definite D call. Germline values: CDR1 SGHDN, CDR2 FVKESK. Trimming shortened V by 2 bases and J by 4 bases, and 8 bases separated the two germline ends. The CDR3 has 14 amino acids.

The chain recombines TRBV28 with TRBJ2-5; perhaps TRBD2 as D (6 bases). Trimming stripped 4 bases from V and 2 bases from J, with 20 bases between. The CDR3 is made up of 17 amino acids. In germline, CDR1 is MDHEN, CDR2 SYDVKM. The CDR3 is CASSSGPLRRDQETQYF. In nucleotides, the CDR3 is TGTGCCAGCAGTTCAGGACCCCTCAGGCGGGATCAAGAGACCCAGTACTTC.

CDR3 loop: CASSKRGPNTEAFF. CDR3 bases: TGCGCCAGCAGTAAGCGGGGGCCGAACACTGAAGCTTTCTTT. This sequence joins TRBV4-1 and TRBJ1-1, with a possible D match to TRBD1 (6 bases). Germline V CDR1 and CDR2: MGHRA, YSYEKL. This CDR3 spans 14 amino acids. V was clipped by 6 bases and J by 1 base, with 12 bases between them.

This clone appeared a few times. The rearrangement uses TRBV6-5 and TRBJ1-1; 8 bases map to TRBD1. V lost 3 bases and J lost 5; bases outside the gene matches: 8. This CDR3 region has 15 residues. The germline V gene encodes CDR1 MNHEY and CDR2 SVGAGI. CDR3 protein: CASSYQTGEGTEAFF. The CDR3 DNA sequence: TGTGCCAGCAGTTATCAGACAGGGGAGGGAACTGAAGCTTTCTTT.

This clone was observed once. The gene calls are TRBV30 and TRBJ1-3; TRBD1 matches at 10 bases. The CDR3 extends over 14 amino acids. CDR1 and CDR2 from the germline V gene are GTSNPN and SVGIG (reference sequence). V gave up 5 bases and J gave up 0 bases; unmatched junction bases: 1. The DNA for the CDR3 is TGTGCCTGGTGGGACAGGGGCTCTGGAAACACCATATATTTT. This codes for CAWWDRGSGNTIYF.

The CDR3 nucleotides read TGTGCCAGCACTTCAGGAATCCTGAACACTGAAGCTTTCTTT. Protein: CASTSGILNTEAFF. The chain carries TRBV6-5 and TRBJ1-1; D unclear. Germline lookup yields CDR1 MNHEY and CDR2 SVGAGI. V was trimmed by 7 bases and J by 0 bases, leaving 12 bases between them. CDR3 length: 14 residues.

This clone was seen more than once but under ten times. The chain uses TRBV29-1 and TRBJ2-2; the match to TRBD2 covers 11 bases. Unmatched junction bases numbered 7, after V lost 8 bases and J lost 2 bases. This CDR3 is built from 15 residues. From germline, CDR1 is SQVTM and CDR2 ANQGSEA. In DNA, the CDR3 is TGCAGCTCTACCGGGACTAGCGGAAACACCGGGGAGCTGTTTTTT. Its translation is CSSTGTSGNTGELFF.

Written as DNA, the CDR3 is TGTGCCAGCAGTGAAGTACGGAGTGGTTTTAAGTACTTC. Encoded protein: CASSEVRSGFKYF. The V and J genes are TRBV6-1 and TRBJ2-7; D remains ambiguous. Germline V gene data show CDR1 as MNHNS and CDR2 as SASEGT. V gave up 1 base and J gave up 11 bases, with 15 bases separating them. The CDR3 totals 13 residues.

This rearrangement joins TRBV6-5 to TRBJ2-5; D remains unclear. V was trimmed by 5 bases and J by 1 base, leaving 8 bases between them. The germline V gene encodes CDR1 MNHEY and CDR2 SVGAGI. This CDR3 region has 13 residues. The CDR3 protein is CASSRHSQETQYF. CDR3 nucleotide sequence: TGTGCCAGCAGTCGACACTCCCAAGAGACCCAGTACTTC.

This clone was recorded only once. The rearrangement joins TRBV25-1 to TRBJ2-2; D gene unclear. The germline V gene encodes CDR1 MGHDK and CDR2 SYGVNS. Trimming pared 0 bases from V and 5 bases from J, leaving 7 bases between. The CDR3 spans 14 residues. The CDR3 is CASSEYVKTGELFF. Written as DNA, the CDR3 is TGTGCCAGCAGTGAATATGTCAAAACCGGGGAGCTGTTTTTT.

CDR3 loop: CASSLGVWGGRTEAFF. In nucleotides, the CDR3 is TGTGCCAGCAGCTTGGGAGTTTGGGGGGGAAGGACTGAAGCTTTCTTT. The chain links TRBV5-6 to TRBJ1-1; TRBD1 is a possible D gene (5 bases). The CDR3 totals 16 residues. Deletions cut 0 bases from V and 5 bases from J, with 17 bases between. CDR1 is SGHDT, CDR2 YYEEEE, per germline.

A single count supports this clone. The V and J genes are TRBV7-9 and TRBJ1-5; a possible D gene is TRBD1 (5 bases). This CDR3 comprises 16 residues. Trimming pared 0 bases from V and 6 bases from J, leaving 15 bases between. Germline V CDR1 and CDR2: SEHNR, FQNEAQ (reference sequence). This chain's CDR3 is CASSLAGGSRSQPQHF. The CDR3 coding sequence is TGTGCCAGCAGCTTAGCGGGGGGAAGTAGGAGTCAGCCCCAGCATTTT.

J is TRBJ1-2 and V is TRBV2; the D is unclear. V was pared by 0 bases and J by 4 bases, with 18 bases between. The germline V gene encodes CDR1 SNHLY and CDR2 FYNNEI. This CDR3 region has 17 residues. This CDR3 is CASSEAWAGRSSYGYTF. The CDR3 DNA reads as TGTGCCAGCAGTGAAGCGTGGGCGGGGAGGTCTAGCTATGGCTACACCTTC.

This chain joins TRBV2 and TRBJ1-5; D not certain. There are 14 residues in the CDR3. Trimming left V 0 bases short and J 11 bases short, with 14 bases between. Germline CDR1 and CDR2: SNHLY and FYNNEI. The CDR3 region has the DNA TGTGCCAGCAGTGAAGCCCTGGGCAGCCAAACCCAGCATTTT. Translation: CASSEALGSQTQHF.

The chain links TRBV7-6 to TRBJ1-2; TRBD1 matches at 7 bases. V shed 5 bases, J shed 6 bases, and the junction held 3 bases outside the gene matches. Looked up from germline, CDR1 is SGHVS and CDR2 is FNYEAQ. CDR3 size: 12 residues. The CDR3 region is CASSPTGHGYTF. The CDR3 DNA sequence: TGTGCCAGCAGCCCGACAGGGCATGGCTACACCTTC.

The chain has TRBV7-9 and TRBJ1-2; 8 bases match TRBD1. Per the germline V gene, CDR1 is SEHNR and CDR2 is FQNEAQ (reference sequence). The CDR3 is 14 amino acids. J gave up 8 bases and V 8 bases, and 13 bases lay outside the gene matches. Here the CDR3 reads CASGWGQVELGYTF. DNA for the CDR3: TGTGCCAGCGGTTGGGGACAGGTGGAGTTGGGCTACACCTTC. Based on the CDR3 plus reference TRBV7-9 and TRBJ1-2, the full variable domain is DTGVSQNPRHKITKRGQNVTFRCDPISEHNRLYWYRQTLGQGPEFLTYFQNEAQLEKSRLLSDRFSAERPKGSFSTLEIQRTEQGDSAMYLCASGWGQVELGYTFGSGTRLTVV.

The chain links TRBV30 to TRBJ2-5; 13 positions agree with TRBD2. The end of the DNA fits TRBJ2-7 better, so the J call may be wrong. Germline CDR1 reads GTSNPN; CDR2 reads SVGIG (reference sequence). The CDR3 length is 14 residues. The CDR3 coding sequence is TGTGCCTGGACACTAGCGGGAGGGGCCTACGAGCAGTACTTC. Translated, it gives CAWTLAGGAYEQYF.

The chain links TRBV7-9 to TRBJ2-7; 7 nucleotides line up with TRBD1. Germline CDR1 SEHNR, CDR2 FQNEAQ (reference sequence). The CDR3 is 14 amino acids. Germline trimming cut 5 bases from V and 4 bases from J; bases unmatched to any gene: 8. This CDR3 reads CASSPPGQSYEQYF. The CDR3 DNA is TGTGCCAGCAGCCCCCCGGGACAGAGTTACGAGCAGTACTTC.

This sequence joins TRBV7-6 and TRBJ2-7, with 9 bases aligning to TRBD1. The ends lost 5 bases at V and 2 bases at J; junction bases unmatched: 16. The CDR3 spans 18 residues. Germline V lookup: CDR1 SGHVS, CDR2 FNYEAQ. This CDR3 is CASSTSPGTGNSPYEQYF. DNA of the CDR3: TGTGCCAGCAGCACCAGTCCCGGGACAGGGAACAGCCCCTACGAGCAGTACTTC.

The chain combines TRBV5-7 with TRBJ1-4; no reliable D call. TRBV5-7 is an open reading frame whose function is uncertain. The CDR3 runs to 16 residues. V lost 4 bases and J lost 4, with 17 bases in between. CDR3 in DNA: TGTGCCAGCAGCCCCGGGTGGCAGCAGTTTAATGAAAAACTGTTTTTT. Its translation is CASSPGWQQFNEKLFF.

The J gene is TRBJ2-5, the V gene TRBV4-1, with TRBD2 matching over 12 bases. The CDR3 is 16 residues long. CDR1 MGHRA and CDR2 YSYEKL come from the germline V gene. The J segment lost 0 bases and the V segment lost 4 bases, leaving 3 bases of the junction unmatched. CDR3: CASSPRLAGDQETQYF. In DNA, the CDR3 is TGCGCCAGCAGCCCTAGACTAGCGGGGGACCAAGAGACCCAGTACTTC.

The chain has TRBV11-2 and TRBJ1-4; TRBD1 aligns across 8 bases. Per the germline V gene, CDR1 is SGHAT and CDR2 is FQNNGV. V was pared by 2 bases and J by 7 bases, with 6 bases of the junction left unmatched. CDR3 length equals 15 residues. The DNA for the CDR3 is TGTGCCAGCAGCTTAACTGCAGGGGGCATTGAAAAACTGTTTTTT. It encodes CASSLTAGGIEKLFF.

The chain recombines TRBV28 with TRBJ2-1; 7 positions match TRBD1. The CDR3 runs to 16 residues. V lost 5 bases and J lost 4; bases outside the gene matches: 11. Looked up from germline, CDR1 is MDHEN and CDR2 is SYDVKM. The CDR3 is CASSPRTGLTYNEQFF. CDR3 in DNA: TGTGCCAGCAGTCCCCGGACAGGATTGACGTACAATGAGCAGTTCTTC.

The chain has TRBV2 and TRBJ1-5; TRBD1 might be the D (5 bases). Germline lookup yields CDR1 SNHLY and CDR2 FYNNEI. The CDR3 extends over 14 amino acids. The V end lost 5 bases, the J end lost 3 bases, and 11 bases lay between the germline ends. CDR3 DNA sequence: TGTGCCAGCAGTCCCCAGGGCCTCAATCAGCCCCAGCATTTT. Residues: CASSPQGLNQPQHF.

V and J are TRBV6-5 and TRBJ1-1; unclear D gene. There are 13 residues in the CDR3. CDR1 and CDR2 from the germline V gene are MNHEY and SVGAGI. The V end was cut by 8 bases, the J end by 6 bases, with 16 bases between. Here the CDR3 DNA reads TGTGCCAGCCTAGGGTGGGAGGCTGCTGAAGCTTTCTTT. This encodes CASLGWEAAEAFF.

This sequence joins TRBV28 and TRBJ2-7; D gene ambiguous. Germline loops: CDR1 MDHEN, CDR2 SYDVKM. V gave up 5 bases and J gave up 6 bases, with 14 bases separating them. This CDR3 comprises 13 residues. CDR3 protein: CASSPMAASEQYF. CDR3 DNA sequence: TGTGCCAGCAGTCCAATGGCGGCAAGCGAGCAGTACTTC. Based on the CDR3 plus reference TRBV28 and TRBJ2-7, the full variable domain is DVKVTQSSRYLVKRTGEKVFLECVQDMDHENMFWYRQDPGLGLRLIYFSYDVKMKEKGDIPEGYSVSREKKERFSLILESASTNQTSMYLCASSPMAASEQYFGPGTRLTVT.

Notes on this clone: Sequence at one end of the junction differs from germline and may be a read error. Here the CDR3 DNA reads TGCGCCAGCAACTTGGGACAAGGAAATTCACCCCTCCACTTT. Protein product: CASNLGQGNSPLHF. The chain links TRBV5-1 to TRBJ1-6, with D possibly TRBD1 on 6 matching bases. Germline loops: CDR1 SGHRS, CDR2 YFSETQ. The CDR3 extends over 14 amino acids.

The J gene is TRBJ1-1, the V gene TRBV29-1; a possible D gene is TRBD1 (5 bases). The germline V gene has CDR1 SQVTM and CDR2 ANQGSEA. Trimming removed 6 bases at V and 3 bases at J, with 5 bases between. The CDR3 is made up of 10 amino acids. The CDR3 nucleotides are TGCAGCGTCAGGGACACTGAAGCTTTCTTT. This translates into CSVRDTEAFF.

The chain has TRBV19 and TRBJ2-3; D is perhaps TRBD2 (6 bases). V shed 5 bases and J shed 0 bases, with 9 bases lying between them. The germline V gene encodes CDR1 LNHDA and CDR2 SQIVND (reference sequence). The CDR3 extends over 14 amino acids. As DNA, the CDR3 is TGTGCCAGTAGTCCCCGGGGGAGCACAGATACGCAGTATTTT. Translating it yields CASSPRGSTDTQYF.

As to this clone: A read error may account for a junction end that differs from germline. This chain connects TRBV7-7 to TRBJ2-1; 8 bases map to TRBD1. Germline CDR1 SSHAT, CDR2 FNYEAQ (reference sequence). The CDR3 is 14 amino acids. The DNA for the CDR3 is TGTGCTAGCAGCAAGACAGGGGCTCACGATGAGCAGTTCTTC. Translated, it gives CASSKTGAHDEQFF.